The rows below give T cell receptor beta chains drawn from one sample of a study of CD8 T cells in Susac syndrome. One entry per CDR3 protein, called by TCRdb with MiXCR from the immunoSEQ multiplex PCR reads. The table includes approximately 230,000 distinct CDR3 sequences, just over 90% detected once. The sequencing input was CD4+ T cells from PBMCs. The receptors come from a human donor with multiple sclerosis. The conserved cysteine and the conserved F or W are not part of the CDR3 here. The size entry is marked missing in some rows and otherwise reads once, few, many or a size class.

clone_size: -
v_call: TRBV29-1
j_call: TRBJ2-3
cdr3_aa: SVSTGVGTDTQY

clone_size: -
v_call: TRBV6-1
j_call: TRBJ1-5
cdr3_aa: ASSRLRDFSNQPQH

clone_size: -
v_call: TRBV30
j_call: TRBJ1-2
cdr3_aa: AWSHNGADYGYT

clone_size: -
v_call: TRBV7-6
j_call: TRBJ2-5
cdr3_aa: ASSLEFGYQETQY

clone_size: -
v_call: TRBV7-7
j_call: TRBJ2-7
cdr3_aa: ASSEGLLGEQY

clone_size: -
v_call: TRBV29-1
j_call: TRBJ1-1
cdr3_aa: SGRTGNTEAF

clone_size: -
v_call: TRBV18
j_call: TRBJ2-5
cdr3_aa: ASSPSGYQETQY

clone_size: once
v_call: TRBV19
j_call: TRBJ2-2
cdr3_aa: ASSMGISGELF

clone_size: -
v_call: TRBV19
j_call: TRBJ1-1
cdr3_aa: ASKRELKTEAF

clone_size: -
v_call: TRBV19
j_call: TRBJ2-5
cdr3_aa: ASSIGGQAYQETQY

clone_size: -
v_call: TRBV20-1
j_call: TRBJ2-4
cdr3_aa: SARGGDRAKNIQY

clone_size: -
v_call: TRBV29-1
j_call: TRBJ1-4
cdr3_aa: SAHRGANEKLF

clone_size: -
v_call: TRBV7-7
j_call: TRBJ2-3
cdr3_aa: ASSPDWGADTQY

clone_size: -
v_call: TRBV29-1
j_call: TRBJ1-1
cdr3_aa: SAARGTATEAF